A selection of T cell receptor beta chains follows, all from one sample in a study of beta chain features in type 1 diabetes. The data were produced by immunoSEQ multiplex PCR, yet TCRdb's version contains in-frame clones alone and is incomplete. The table shows hundreds of thousands of clones, with over 10% occurring only once. Sequences were obtained from naive CD4+ T cells from blood. These receptors were collected from a woman younger than 30 with type 1 diabetes. Each CDR3 is given with its conserved first and last residue. Each record gives: J gene, V gene, clone size, CDR3 protein. The size field is filled for only some rows; it gives once, few, many or a size class.

TRBJ1-2	TRBV9	-	CASSGRSSGYTF
TRBJ2-7	TRBV5-4	-	CASSLGEGTGFLEQYF
TRBJ2-3	TRBV19	-	CASTPGGGRTDTQYF
TRBJ1-1	TRBV5-1	-	CASSLGQGKNFVAEAFF
TRBJ2-1	TRBV9	-	CASSAGQGSYNEQFF
TRBJ2-5	TRBV2	once	CASTLQGARETQYF
TRBJ1-1	TRBV5-1	-	CASSLAGITRVNTEAFF
TRBJ1-1	TRBV7-9	few	CASSLDRGARWALEAFF
TRBJ1-2	TRBV9	-	CASSVGGEANYGYTF
TRBJ1-2	TRBV25-1	-	CASSAAYGYTF
TRBJ1-2	TRBV29-1	-	CSVGTGPEVRGYTF
TRBJ2-5	TRBV28	-	CASSWGRAKTQYF
TRBJ2-7	TRBV28	-	CASSPGSSGSPPYEQYF
TRBJ2-7	TRBV5-1	-	CASSFTGMGEQYF
TRBJ2-3	TRBV11-2	-	CASAGGYTDTQYF
TRBJ1-4	TRBV12-2	few	CASRFPGQGHEKLFF
TRBJ2-7	TRBV9	-	CASSVTGAAYEQYF
TRBJ1-2	TRBV4-3	-	CASSQEGVRAPAGYTF
TRBJ2-2	TRBV10-3	-	CAISDGDRGAGELFF
TRBJ1-2	TRBV4-3	-	CASSPQGQGDVGYTF
TRBJ1-5	TRBV7-9	-	CASSDDRYSNQPQHF
TRBJ1-2	TRBV7-2	-	CASSTQQGTGYTF
TRBJ1-1	TRBV5-1	-	CASSLVYLNTEAFF
TRBJ2-5	TRBV11-2	-	CASSLRGEGRGETQYF
TRBJ2-1	TRBV9	few	CASSVAVGQAGEVEQFF
TRBJ2-6	TRBV28	-	CASLSSGGGANVLTF
TRBJ2-2	TRBV5-4	-	CASSLVGGGAGELFF
TRBJ2-5	TRBV27	-	CASPASRVGETQYF
TRBJ2-3	TRBV7-2	few	CASSLGAGGIGDTQYF
TRBJ1-1	TRBV7-7	-	CASSPGTGDTEAFF
TRBJ2-4	TRBV4-3	few	CASSTGQIASIQYF
TRBJ2-1	TRBV7-3	-	CASSSADRGHEQFF
TRBJ2-1	TRBV5-5	-	CASSPQYNEQFF
TRBJ2-3	TRBV9	-	CASSVEASGVYTQYF
TRBJ2-3	TRBV5-4	-	CASSSGLAGVVGDTQYF
TRBJ2-7	TRBV27	few	CASSQDRAYEQYF
TRBJ1-1	TRBV11-2	few	CASSLWTEVAFF
TRBJ2-7	TRBV6-1	few	CASSGQGGSYEQYF
TRBJ1-4	TRBV4-1	few	CASSQDPPAVKLFF
TRBJ1-5	TRBV28	few	CASSLWAGVGNQPQHF
TRBJ2-1	TRBV27	-	CASSFLAAYNEQFF
TRBJ1-4	TRBV9	-	CASSVTVNEKLFF
TRBJ2-7	TRBV29-1	-	CSVDIPGQGRMIEQYF
TRBJ1-2	TRBV7-2	few	CASSLLLRANYGYTF
TRBJ2-7	TRBV20-1	-	CSASGGEQYF
TRBJ1-2	TRBV25-1	few	CASSEAGGGYGYTF
TRBJ2-7	TRBV5-4	-	CASSLASGKEYSEQYF
TRBJ2-5	TRBV7-2	-	CASSSLLRSGSRTQYF
TRBJ2-1	TRBV5-1	few	CASSWGQTPIEQFF
TRBJ2-7	TRBV30	-	CAWTGGSHEQYF
TRBJ2-3	TRBV9	few	CASSVGLLSTDTQYF
TRBJ2-1	TRBV7-9	-	CASSLPIRDSGAYNEQFF
TRBJ1-1	TRBV30	few	CAWSPDRNTEAFF
TRBJ2-3	TRBV5-1	-	CASSLQSGLGTDTQYF
TRBJ1-5	TRBV23-1	few	CASRSGDRDGLSNQPQHF